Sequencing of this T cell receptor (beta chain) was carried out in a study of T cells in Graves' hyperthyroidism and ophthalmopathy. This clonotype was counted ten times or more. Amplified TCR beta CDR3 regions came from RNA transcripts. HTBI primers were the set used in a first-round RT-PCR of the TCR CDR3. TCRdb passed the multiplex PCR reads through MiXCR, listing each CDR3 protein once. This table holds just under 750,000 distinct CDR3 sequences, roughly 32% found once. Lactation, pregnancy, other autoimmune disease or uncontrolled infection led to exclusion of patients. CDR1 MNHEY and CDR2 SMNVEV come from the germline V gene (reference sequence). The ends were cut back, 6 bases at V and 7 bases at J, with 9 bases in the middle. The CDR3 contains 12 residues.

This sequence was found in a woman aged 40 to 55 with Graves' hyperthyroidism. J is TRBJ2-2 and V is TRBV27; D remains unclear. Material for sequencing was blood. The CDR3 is CASSLFGGELFF. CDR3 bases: TGTGCCAGCAGCTTGTTCGGCGGGGAGCTGTTTTTT.